The 23 T cell receptor beta chains given below trace back to one sample, sequenced in a study of T cell responses to AZD1222 COVID-19 vaccine. The assay was immunoSEQ multiplex PCR, and TCRdb's table has in-frame clones only and misses some. The repertoire has fewer than 90,000 clones, about 86% of them found once; the top ten carry 5.5% to 6%. Sequencing used peripheral blood, obtained 28 days after the second AZD1222 dose. Receptors were obtained from an adult who received the AZD1222 COVID-19 vaccine.

The gene calls are TRBV25-1 and TRBJ2-7, with 10 bases that match TRBD1. Trimming at V came to 4 bases and at J to 5 bases, leaving 8 bases not matched to a gene. The germline V gene has CDR1 MGHDK and CDR2 SYGVNS. The CDR3 has 15 amino acids. The CDR3 here is CASSGTGTGVHEQYF. The CDR3 coding sequence is TGTGCCAGCAGTGGTACCGGGACAGGGGTTCACGAGCAGTACTTC.

The chain employs TRBV10-3 and TRBJ1-2, with 7 nucleotides matching TRBD1. This CDR3 region has 10 residues. Germline V gene data show CDR1 as ENHRY and CDR2 as SYGVKD. With V trimmed by 7 bases and J by 14 bases, 7 bases remained unmatched. CDR3 sequence reads: CAIKDRPRTF. The DNA for the CDR3 is TGTGCCATCAAGGACAGGCCGCGGACCTTC.

The count of this clone is one. V and J are TRBV18 and TRBJ1-2, with D possibly being TRBD1 (5 bases). CDR1 KGHSH and CDR2 LQKENI come from the germline V gene. The V gene lost 6 bases and the J gene lost 0 bases, with 17 bases spanning the gap. There are 16 residues in the CDR3. This CDR3 is CASSQGEASSNYGYTF. CDR3 nucleotides: TGTGCCAGCTCTCAGGGAGAGGCGAGTTCTAACTATGGCTACACCTTC.

J is TRBJ2-5 and V is TRBV7-8, with TRBD2 matching over 7 bases. V shed 4 bases, J shed 5 bases, and the junction held 13 bases outside the gene matches. The length of the CDR3 is 16 residues. The germline V gene has CDR1 SGHVS and CDR2 FQNEAQ. The DNA for the CDR3 is TGTGCCAGCAGCTCCCGAAGAAACAGGCGGGGGGAGACCCAGTACTTC. Residues: CASSSRRNRRGETQYF. The entire variable domain, with the rest obtained from reference TRBV7-8 and TRBJ2-5, is as follows: GAGVSQSPRYKVAKRGQDVALRCDPISGHVSLFWYQQALGQGPEFLTYFQNEAQLDKSGLPSDRFFAERPEGSVSTLKIQRTQQEDSAVYLCASSSRRNRRGETQYFGPGTRLLVL.

In nucleotides, the CDR3 is TGTGCCAGCAGCCAAGTTAACCCGGGACTAGCGAACATTCAGTACTTC. Its translation: CASSQVNPGLANIQYF. The gene calls are TRBV4-2 and TRBJ2-4; 10 bases match TRBD2. V lost 1 base to trimming and J lost 7 bases; unmatched junction nucleotides: 7. The CDR3 spans 16 residues. The germline gives CDR1 LGHNA, CDR2 YNFKEQ.

V gene TRBV5-5 combines with J gene TRBJ1-1; D gene uncertain. The germline gives CDR1 SGHKS, CDR2 YYEKEE (reference sequence). Trimming removed 4 bases at V and 8 bases at J, with 15 bases between. The CDR3 has 13 residues. CDR3 nucleotide sequence: TGTGCCAGCAGCCGACTGGGAGCTTCGGAAGCTTTCTTT. It encodes CASSRLGASEAFF.

The gene calls are TRBV6-5 and TRBJ2-3; D possibly corresponds to TRBD1 (6 bases). There are 16 residues in the CDR3. CDR1 and CDR2 (germline): MNHEY, SVGAGI. The V and J ends lost 2 bases and 5 bases respectively, with 17 bases between them. Here the CDR3 DNA reads TGTGCCAGCAGTTACGGGGGCAGCCCCCCAGGAGATACGCAGTATTTT. Residues: CASSYGGSPPGDTQYF.

The chain is built from TRBV14 and TRBJ2-7; the D gene is possibly TRBD1 (6 bases). The CDR3 has 17 amino acids. Trimming took off 4 bases at V and 2 bases at J, with 21 bases between the two ends. Germline CDR1 is SGHDN and CDR2 is FVKESK. The CDR3: CASSLRQSGTLTYEQYF. CDR3 nucleotides: TGTGCCAGCAGCCTCCGGCAATCCGGGACACTTACCTACGAGCAGTACTTC.

The table lists this clone with a few counts. The chain employs TRBV2 and TRBJ1-5; D is perhaps TRBD1 (6 bases). Trimming cost V 5 bases and J 4 bases, with 9 bases left between them. Germline CDR1 is SNHLY and CDR2 is FYNNEI. The CDR3 has 13 amino acids. CDR3 residues: CASSNRENQPQHF. In nucleotides, the CDR3 is TGTGCCAGCAGTAACAGGGAGAATCAGCCCCAGCATTTT. Drawing the rest from reference TRBV2 and TRBJ1-5, the complete variable domain is EPEVTQTPSHQVTQMGQEVILRCVPISNHLYFYWYRQILGQKVEFLVSFYNNEISEKSEIFDDQFSVERPDGSNFTLKIRSTKLEDSAMYFCASSNRENQPQHFGDGTRLSIL.

V usage is TRBV27 and J usage is TRBJ2-3; 12 bases fit TRBD2. V trimming: 7 bases; J trimming: 4 bases; junction bases outside the gene matches: 3. The CDR3 consists of 14 residues. Germline V gene lookup returns CDR1 MNHEY and CDR2 SMNVEV (reference sequence). The CDR3: CASKTSGSADTQYF. The CDR3 coding sequence is TGTGCCAGCAAGACTAGCGGGAGTGCAGATACGCAGTATTTT.

This chain uses TRBV7-9 with TRBJ2-2, with D possibly called TRBD1 or TRBD2 (5 bases each). The CDR3 runs to 15 residues. Trimming removed 8 bases at V and 0 bases at J, with 13 bases between. Germline CDR1 SEHNR, CDR2 FQNEAQ (reference sequence). As DNA, the CDR3 is TGTGCCAGCCCTCGGGGCTACGCGAACACCGGGGAGCTGTTTTTT. This encodes CASPRGYANTGELFF.

This clone has just one count. The chain joins TRBV6-1 to TRBJ2-2; 14 bases align to TRBD2. With V trimmed by 0 bases and J by 1 base, 7 bases remained unmatched. There are 20 residues in the CDR3. CDR1 MNHNS and CDR2 SASEGT come from the germline V gene. The CDR3: CASSEAPLGLAGGNTGELFF. In nucleotides, the CDR3 is TGTGCCAGCAGTGAAGCTCCCCTCGGACTAGCGGGGGGGAACACCGGGGAGCTGTTTTTT.

The V gene is TRBV19, the J gene TRBJ1-2, with D unresolved. With 3 bases removed from V and 7 bases from J, the gap between germline ends came to 15 bases. Germline loops: CDR1 LNHDA, CDR2 SQIVND (reference sequence). The CDR3 is made up of 14 amino acids. DNA of the CDR3: TGTGCCAGTAGTATTTTGTCTACGCCAGGTGGCTACACCTTC. Translation: CASSILSTPGGYTF.

The rearrangement joins TRBV25-1 to TRBJ2-3, with 8 bases matching TRBD1. Losses at the gene ends were 6 bases for V and 2 bases for J; bases not matched to a gene: 10. The CDR3 sequence is 16 residues long. The germline V gene has CDR1 MGHDK and CDR2 SYGVNS. CDR3 in DNA: TGTGCCAGCAGCTCCAGGGGGCTGGGGGTCACAGATACGCAGTATTTT. Protein sequence: CASSSRGLGVTDTQYF.

This clone was found a few times. The chain is built from TRBV5-1 and TRBJ1-5, with D perhaps matching TRBD1 (5 bases). Trimming cost V 0 bases and J 9 bases, with 10 bases left between them. Germline V gene data show CDR1 as SGHRS and CDR2 as YFSETQ. The CDR3 covers 13 residues. This chain's CDR3 is CASSLVGDPPQHF. The CDR3 DNA follows: TGCGCCAGCAGCTTGGTAGGGGACCCGCCCCAGCATTTT.

This clone was counted once. The rearrangement links TRBV23-1 to TRBJ1-1, with TRBD1 matching 7 bases. TRBV23-1 has ORF status, its function being uncertain. V lost 4 bases to trimming and J lost 5 bases; unmatched junction nucleotides: 16. The CDR3 contains 17 residues. The CDR3 spells CASSPRDKGGELTEAFF. CDR3 sequence (DNA): TGCGCCAGCAGTCCCCGCGACAAAGGGGGCGAGTTAACTGAAGCTTTCTTT.

The chain couples TRBV18 to TRBJ2-5; D might be TRBD1 (5 bases). The V and J ends lost 3 bases and 1 base respectively, with 9 bases between them. CDR3 size: 14 residues. Germline loops: CDR1 KGHSH, CDR2 LQKENI. CDR3 sequence reads: CASSPRDSQETQYF. The CDR3 DNA reads TGTGCCAGCTCACCCCGTGACAGCCAAGAGACCCAGTACTTC.

The chain recombines TRBV6-2 or TRBV6-3 with TRBJ1-4, with a tentative D call TRBD1 (6 bases). The V end lost 5 bases, the J end lost 11 bases, and 21 bases lay between the germline ends. The V gene's germline CDR1 is MNHEY and CDR2 SVGEGT. This CDR3 is 15 amino acids long. CDR3 bases: TGTGCCAGCAGTCGTACACATCCGGGACAAGCGAAACTGTTTTTT. Translating it yields CASSRTHPGQAKLFF.

V usage is TRBV7-8 and J usage is TRBJ1-1; D possibly corresponds to TRBD1 (5 bases). The CDR3 contains 14 residues. CDR1 and CDR2 (germline): SGHVS, FQNEAQ. V lost 2 bases, J lost 3 bases, and 10 bases lay in between. The CDR3 bases are TGTGCCAGCAGCTTACAGGGAGGGTACACTGAAGCTTTCTTT. Translation: CASSLQGGYTEAFF.

The V and J genes are TRBV10-3 and TRBJ2-7; D is perhaps TRBD2 (5 bases). Germline-derived CDR1 and CDR2 are ENHRY and SYGVKD. The CDR3 consists of 13 residues. V gave up 4 bases and J gave up 7 bases, with 14 bases separating them. Here the CDR3 reads CAISGTARGEQYF. The CDR3 DNA is TGTGCCATCAGTGGGACGGCCCGGGGTGAGCAGTACTTC.

This chain connects TRBV4-2 to TRBJ1-3; TRBD1 matches 10 bases. Germline V gives CDR1 LGHNA, CDR2 YNFKEQ. After removal of 5 bases from V and 7 bases from J, the junction contained 8 bases not matched to a gene. The CDR3 is 15 amino acids. The CDR3 region is CASSSVMDRGNTIYF. CDR3 nucleotides: TGTGCCAGCAGCTCCGTAATGGACAGGGGGAACACCATATATTTT.

This clone has a count of ten or more. This rearrangement joins TRBV4-1 to TRBJ1-1; TRBD1 is a possible D gene (6 bases). Trimming pared 4 bases from V and 4 bases from J, leaving 13 bases between. Germline V gene data show CDR1 as MGHRA and CDR2 as YSYEKL. This CDR3 is built from 14 residues. The CDR3 nucleotides are TGCGCCAGCAGCCGTTCGAGGGGGGGCACTGAAGCTTTCTTT. Translating gives CASSRSRGGTEAFF.

The chain uses TRBV20-1 and TRBJ1-6, with a possible D match to TRBD1 (5 bases). The CDR3 has 17 residues. Germline-derived CDR1 and CDR2 are DFQATT and SNEGSKA (reference sequence). The V end was cut by 3 bases, the J end by 4 bases, with 19 bases between. CDR3 nucleotides: TGCAGTGCTAGTTTGGGGGGTTTCCCTCTTTATAATTCACCCCTCCACTTT. Translating it yields CSASLGGFPLYNSPLHF.